The rows below give T cell receptor beta chains drawn from one sample of a study of long-term antiretroviral therapy in people with HIV. The data were produced by immunoSEQ multiplex PCR, yet TCRdb's version contains in-frame clones alone and is incomplete. The sample holds 20,000 to 30,000 clones, approximately 86% seen once. The sequencing here drew on unsorted PBMCs, taken 1.2 years after starting antiretroviral therapy. These TCRs come from a man in his fifties with HIV. CDR3s include the opening cysteine and the closing phenylalanine or tryptophan. The D gene is left open where the match is weak. Clone sizes are given selectively: once, few, many, or a class where the clone is expanded.

v_call	clone_size	d_call	j_call	cdr3_aa	cdr3_nt
TRBV28	-	-	TRBJ2-7	CASSFQGSSYEQYF	TGTGCCAGCAGCTTTCAGGGAAGCTCCTACGAGCAGTACTTC
TRBV7-3	-	-	TRBJ1-2	CASRPSAAPNYGYTF	TGTGCCAGCAGACCCTCAGCAGCACCGAACTATGGCTACACCTTC
TRBV4-2	-	-	TRBJ2-1	CASSQEESSYNEQFF	TGTGCCAGCAGCCAAGAGGAGAGCTCCTACAATGAGCAGTTCTTC
TRBV6-5	-	TRBD1	TRBJ1-1	CASSPIQGRKAFF	TGTGCCAGCAGCCCGATACAGGGGAGGAAAGCTTTCTTT
TRBV14	-	-	TRBJ1-2	CASSQGPGHYGYTF	TGTGCCAGCAGCCAAGGTCCGGGGCACTATGGCTACACCTTC
TRBV5-8	-	-	TRBJ1-5	CASSFAGRSNQPQHF	TGTGCCAGCAGCTTTGCAGGGCGTAGCAATCAGCCCCAGCATTTT
TRBV18	-	-	TRBJ2-5	CASSPPSAETQYF	TGTGCCAGCTCACCACCGTCGGCCGAGACCCAGTACTTC
TRBV5-1	-	-	TRBJ2-7	CASSLATAYEQYF	TGCGCCAGCAGCTTAGCCACAGCCTACGAGCAGTACTTC
TRBV27	-	TRBD2	TRBJ2-1	CASKGTSRNNEQFF	TGTGCCAGCAAAGGGACTAGCCGTAACAATGAGCAGTTCTTC
TRBV11-2	-	-	TRBJ1-4	CASSLIFGQGEKLFF	TGTGCCAGCAGCTTAATTTTCGGCCAGGGAGAAAAACTGTTTTTT
TRBV5-1	-	TRBD1	TRBJ1-2	CASSLGQGPNYGYTF	TGCGCCAGCAGCTTGGGACAGGGACCAAACTATGGCTACACCTTC
TRBV18	-	-	TRBJ1-1	CASSPRGNTEAFF	TGTGCCAGCTCACCTAGGGGGAACACTGAAGCTTTCTTT
TRBV13	once	-	TRBJ2-7	CASSLGPAWDLPYEQYF	TGTGCCAGCAGCTTAGGCCCCGCTTGGGACCTCCCCTACGAGCAGTACTTC
TRBV5-6	-	-	TRBJ1-5	CASSLRRSNQPQHF	TGTGCCAGCAGCTTGAGACGTAGTAATCAGCCCCAGCATTTT
TRBV2	-	-	TRBJ1-2	CASTGSRYGYTF	TGTGCCAGCACAGGGAGTCGCTATGGCTACACCTTC